This record covers a single T cell receptor beta chain. Its binding antigen is unknown. Base qualities are not provided; no much larger clone lies one nucleotide away. This sample was included in a study of brain metastases from non-small cell lung cancer (dated by TCRdb to between 2018 and 2020). Concerning the study at large: In non-small-cell lung cancer patients, the researchers characterized the immune microenvironment of brain metastases and primary tumors that had been resected as matched pairs. Study-wide conclusions, independent of this receptor: T-cell infiltration was lower in brain metastases than in primary tumors (P < 0.001). Paired brain metastases and primary tumors largely shared TCR repertoires, although T-cell densities in the metastases were sparse. Compared with the matched primary tumors, 50% to 75% of brain metastases appeared to show expanded T-cell clones.

The cohort was made up of 39 patients with surgically resected non-small-cell lung cancer, each of whom had both a primary tumor specimen and a brain metastasis specimen. The tumor specimens used were formalin-fixed, paraffin-embedded tissues taken from archives. Library method: the immunoSEQ multiplex PCR assay. Sequencing of the T-cell receptor beta chain repertoire was carried out together with a 770-gene immune expression panel. Entries here come from immuneACCESS through TCRdb and include only in-frame sequences with V and J called. Some clones fail to appear in such tables; in the studies checked, an unresolved V gene covers under half of the shortfall, and the cause of the remainder is unknown. The sample includes 4,000 to 4,500 clones, with 70% to 90% observed a single time. The ten largest account for over 3% of the sample. Trimming takes 1 base from V and 6 bases from J, and the germline ends sit 13 bases apart. The germline V gene (reference sequence) sets CDR1 to GTSNPN and CDR2 to SVGIG. Including cysteine and phenylalanine, the CDR3 has 14 amino acids. The DNA shown is the 42-base CDR3, in frame from base 1.

The V gene is TRBV30 and the J gene is TRBJ1-5; a tentative D call is TRBD1 (6 bases match). The sequenced material came from primary lung tumor tissue. The meaning of the sample's cell subset or site label: primary lung tumor paired with brain metastasis. The receptor comes from a donor aged 40 or over with non-small cell lung cancer. The DNA sequence is TGTGCCTGGAGTGGATCAGGGGACGGTCAGCCCCAGCATTTT. This is translated as CAWSGSGDGQPQHF.